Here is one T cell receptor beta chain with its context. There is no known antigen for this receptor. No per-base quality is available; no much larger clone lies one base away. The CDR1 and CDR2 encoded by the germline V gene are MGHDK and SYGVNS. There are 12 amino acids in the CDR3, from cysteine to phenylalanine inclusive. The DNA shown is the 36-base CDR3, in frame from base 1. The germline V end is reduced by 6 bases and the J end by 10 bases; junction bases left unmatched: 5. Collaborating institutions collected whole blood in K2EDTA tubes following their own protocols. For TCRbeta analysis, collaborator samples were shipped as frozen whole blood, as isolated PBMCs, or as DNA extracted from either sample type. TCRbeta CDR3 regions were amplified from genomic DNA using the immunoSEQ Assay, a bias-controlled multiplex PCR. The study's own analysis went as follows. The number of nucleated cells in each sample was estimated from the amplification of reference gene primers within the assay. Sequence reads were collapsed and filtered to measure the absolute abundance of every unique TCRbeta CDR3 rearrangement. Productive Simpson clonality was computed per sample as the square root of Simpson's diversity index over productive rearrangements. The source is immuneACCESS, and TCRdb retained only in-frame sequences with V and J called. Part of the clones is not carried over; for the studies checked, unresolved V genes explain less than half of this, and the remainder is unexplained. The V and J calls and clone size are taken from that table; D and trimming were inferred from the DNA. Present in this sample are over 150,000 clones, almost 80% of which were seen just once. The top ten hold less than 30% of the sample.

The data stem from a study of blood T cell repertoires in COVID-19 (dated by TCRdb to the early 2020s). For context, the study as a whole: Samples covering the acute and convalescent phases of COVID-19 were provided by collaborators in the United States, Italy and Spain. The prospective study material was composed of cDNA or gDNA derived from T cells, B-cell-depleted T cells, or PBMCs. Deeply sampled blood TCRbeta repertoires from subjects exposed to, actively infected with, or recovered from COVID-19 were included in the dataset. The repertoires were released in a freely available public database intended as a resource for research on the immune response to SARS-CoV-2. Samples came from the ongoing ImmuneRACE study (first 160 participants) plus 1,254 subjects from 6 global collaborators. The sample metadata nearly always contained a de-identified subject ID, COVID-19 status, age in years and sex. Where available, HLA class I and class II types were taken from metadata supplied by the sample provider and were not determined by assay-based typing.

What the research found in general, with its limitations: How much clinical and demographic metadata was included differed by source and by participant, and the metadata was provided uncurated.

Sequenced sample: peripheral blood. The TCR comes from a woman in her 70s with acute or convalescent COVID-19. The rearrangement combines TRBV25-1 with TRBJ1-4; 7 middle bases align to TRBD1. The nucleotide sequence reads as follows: TGTGCCAGCAGAGGACAGGAGGGAAAACTGTTTTTT. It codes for CASRGQEGKLFF.